This TCR beta chain originates from a study of T-cell reconstitution after alpha-beta-depleted transplantation in children. This sample's TCRbeta library carried unique molecular identifier barcodes. TCRdb analysed the PCR reads with MiXCR anew, one entry per CDR3 protein. This sample has 130,000 to 150,000 distinct CDR3 sequences, with about 9% found just once. This clonotype was detected ten times or more. The germline gives CDR1 SGHRS, CDR2 YFSETQ. This CDR3 contains 17 residues. V shed 0 bases and J shed 0 bases, with 10 bases lying between them. The source material was PBMCs, mostly from graft donor cells, sampled 180 days after TCRalphabeta/CD19-depleted stem cell transplant. The chain couples TRBV5-1 to TRBJ2-6; the D gene is possibly TRBD1 (6 bases). The source of this sequence is a female patient aged 2 to 10 who had a stem cell transplant for congenital amegakaryocytic thrombocytopenia, so the T cells may come from the graft donor. The CDR3 bases are TGCGCCAGCAGCTTGGGGACAGTGCCCTCTGGGGCCAACGTCCTGACTTTC. Its translation is CASSLGTVPSGANVLTF. Based on the CDR3 plus reference TRBV5-1 and TRBJ2-6, the full variable domain is KAGVTQTPRYLIKTRGQQVTLSCSPISGHRSVSWYQQTPGQGLQFLFEYFSETQRNKGNFPGRFSGRQFSNSRSEMNVSTLELGDSALYLCASSLGTVPSGANVLTFGAGSRLTVL.